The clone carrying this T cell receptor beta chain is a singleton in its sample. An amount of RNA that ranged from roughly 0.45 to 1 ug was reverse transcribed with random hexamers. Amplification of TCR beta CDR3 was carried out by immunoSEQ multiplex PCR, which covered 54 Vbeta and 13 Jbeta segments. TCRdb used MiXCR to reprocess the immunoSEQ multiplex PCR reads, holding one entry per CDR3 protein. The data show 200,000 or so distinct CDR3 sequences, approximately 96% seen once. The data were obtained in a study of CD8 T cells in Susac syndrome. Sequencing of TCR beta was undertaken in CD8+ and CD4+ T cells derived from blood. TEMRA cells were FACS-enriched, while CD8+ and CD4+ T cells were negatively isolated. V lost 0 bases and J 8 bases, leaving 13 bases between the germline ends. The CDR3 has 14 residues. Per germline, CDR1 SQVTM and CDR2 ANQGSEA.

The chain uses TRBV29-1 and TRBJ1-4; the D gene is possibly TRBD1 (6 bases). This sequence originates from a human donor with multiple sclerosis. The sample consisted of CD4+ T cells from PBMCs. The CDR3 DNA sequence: TGCAGCGTTGAAGATGGGGGCGACGGCGAAAAACTGTTTTTT. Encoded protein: CSVEDGGDGEKLFF. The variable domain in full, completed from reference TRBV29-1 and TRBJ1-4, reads SAVISQKPSRDICQRGTSLTIQCQVDSQVTMMFWYRQQPGQSLTLIATANQGSEATYESGFVIDKFPISRPNLTFSTLTVSNMSPEDSSIYLCSVEDGGDGEKLFFGSGTQLSVL.